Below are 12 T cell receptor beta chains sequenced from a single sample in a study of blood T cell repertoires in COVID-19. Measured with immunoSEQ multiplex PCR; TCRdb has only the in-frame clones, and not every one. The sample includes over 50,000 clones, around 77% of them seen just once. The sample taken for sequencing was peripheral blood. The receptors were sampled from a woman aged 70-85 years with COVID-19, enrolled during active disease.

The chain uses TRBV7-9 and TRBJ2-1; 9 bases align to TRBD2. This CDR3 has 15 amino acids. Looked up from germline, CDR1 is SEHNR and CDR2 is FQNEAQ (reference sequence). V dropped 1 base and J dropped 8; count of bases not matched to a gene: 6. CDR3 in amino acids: CASSLDGTSSDEQFF. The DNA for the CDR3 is TGTGCCAGCAGCTTAGACGGGACTAGCTCTGATGAGCAGTTCTTC.

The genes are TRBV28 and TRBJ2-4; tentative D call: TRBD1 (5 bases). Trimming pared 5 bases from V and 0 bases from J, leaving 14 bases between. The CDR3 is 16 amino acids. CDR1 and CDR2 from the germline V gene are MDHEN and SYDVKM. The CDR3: CASSLAGPLAKNIQYF. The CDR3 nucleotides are TGTGCCAGCAGTCTGGCAGGGCCCCTAGCCAAAAACATTCAGTACTTC.

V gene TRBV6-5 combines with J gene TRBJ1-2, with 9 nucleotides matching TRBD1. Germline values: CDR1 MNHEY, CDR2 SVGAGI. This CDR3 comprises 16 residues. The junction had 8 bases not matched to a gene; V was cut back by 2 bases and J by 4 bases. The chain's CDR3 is CASSYKPGQGLYGYTF. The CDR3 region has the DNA TGTGCCAGCAGTTACAAACCGGGACAGGGCCTCTATGGCTACACCTTC.

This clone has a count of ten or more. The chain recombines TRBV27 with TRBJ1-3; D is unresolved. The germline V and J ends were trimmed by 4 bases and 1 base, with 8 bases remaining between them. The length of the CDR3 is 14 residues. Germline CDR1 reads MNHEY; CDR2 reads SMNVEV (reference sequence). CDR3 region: CASSWSQSGNTIYF. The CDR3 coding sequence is TGTGCCAGCAGTTGGTCGCAGTCTGGAAACACCATATATTTT.

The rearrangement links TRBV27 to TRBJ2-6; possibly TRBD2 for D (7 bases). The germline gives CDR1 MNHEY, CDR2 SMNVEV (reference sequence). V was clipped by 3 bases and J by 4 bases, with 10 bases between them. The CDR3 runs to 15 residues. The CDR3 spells CASSFGGQGANVLTF. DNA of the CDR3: TGTGCCAGCAGTTTCGGGGGGCAAGGGGCCAACGTCCTGACTTTC.

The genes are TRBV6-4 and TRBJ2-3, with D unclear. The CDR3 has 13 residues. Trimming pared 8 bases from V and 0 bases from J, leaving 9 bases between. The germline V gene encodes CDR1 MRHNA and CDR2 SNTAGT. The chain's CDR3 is CASHQLSTDTQYF. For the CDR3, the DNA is TGTGCCAGCCACCAACTCAGCACAGATACGCAGTATTTT.

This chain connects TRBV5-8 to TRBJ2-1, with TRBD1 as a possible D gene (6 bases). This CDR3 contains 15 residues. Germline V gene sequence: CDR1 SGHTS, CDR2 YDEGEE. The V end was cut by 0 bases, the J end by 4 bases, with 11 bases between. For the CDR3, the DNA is TGTGCCAGCAGCTTGGAGCAGGGGTTATACAATGAGCAGTTCTTC. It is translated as CASSLEQGLYNEQFF.

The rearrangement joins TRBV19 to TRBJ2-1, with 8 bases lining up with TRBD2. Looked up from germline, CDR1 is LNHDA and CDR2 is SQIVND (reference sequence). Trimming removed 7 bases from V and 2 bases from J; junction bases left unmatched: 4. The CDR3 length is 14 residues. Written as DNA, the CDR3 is TGTGCCAGTATGCGGGAGGCCACCTACAATGAGCAGTTCTTC. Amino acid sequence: CASMREATYNEQFF.

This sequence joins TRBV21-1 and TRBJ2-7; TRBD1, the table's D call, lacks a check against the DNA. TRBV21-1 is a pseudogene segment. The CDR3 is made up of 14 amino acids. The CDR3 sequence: CAGSLGDRVYEQYV. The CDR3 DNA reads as TGTGCCGGCTCCCTGGGGGACAGGGTCTACGAGCAGTACGTC.

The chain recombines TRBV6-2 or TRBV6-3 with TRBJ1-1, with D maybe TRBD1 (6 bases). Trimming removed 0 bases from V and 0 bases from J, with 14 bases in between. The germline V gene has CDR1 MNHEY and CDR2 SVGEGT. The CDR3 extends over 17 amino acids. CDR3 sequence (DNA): TGTGCCAGCAGTTACTCACAGGGAAAGGGGATGAACACTGAAGCTTTCTTT. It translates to CASSYSQGKGMNTEAFF.

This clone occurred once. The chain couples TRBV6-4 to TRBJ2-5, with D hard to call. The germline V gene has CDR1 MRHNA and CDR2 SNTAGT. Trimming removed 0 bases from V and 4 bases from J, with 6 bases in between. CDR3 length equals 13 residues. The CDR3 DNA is TGTGCCAGCAGTGACTCAACGGGAGAGACCCAGTACTTC. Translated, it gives CASSDSTGETQYF.

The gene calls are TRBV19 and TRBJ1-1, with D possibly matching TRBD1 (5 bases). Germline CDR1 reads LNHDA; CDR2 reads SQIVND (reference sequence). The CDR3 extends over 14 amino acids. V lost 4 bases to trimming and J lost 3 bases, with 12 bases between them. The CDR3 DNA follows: TGTGCCAGTAGTAGGGGGAGGGAGGACACTGAAGCTTTCTTT. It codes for CASSRGREDTEAFF.